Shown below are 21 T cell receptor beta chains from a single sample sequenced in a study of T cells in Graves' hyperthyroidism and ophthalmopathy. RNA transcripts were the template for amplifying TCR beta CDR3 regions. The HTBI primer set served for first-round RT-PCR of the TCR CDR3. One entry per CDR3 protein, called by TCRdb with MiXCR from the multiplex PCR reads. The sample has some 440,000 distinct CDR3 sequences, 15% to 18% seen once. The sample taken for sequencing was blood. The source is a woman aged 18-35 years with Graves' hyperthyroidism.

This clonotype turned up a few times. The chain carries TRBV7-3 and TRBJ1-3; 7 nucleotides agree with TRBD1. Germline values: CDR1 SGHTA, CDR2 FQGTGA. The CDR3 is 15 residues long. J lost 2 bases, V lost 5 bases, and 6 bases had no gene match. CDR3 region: CASSKIQGAGNTIYF. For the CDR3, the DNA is TGTGCCAGCAGCAAAATCCAGGGGGCTGGAAACACCATATATTTT.

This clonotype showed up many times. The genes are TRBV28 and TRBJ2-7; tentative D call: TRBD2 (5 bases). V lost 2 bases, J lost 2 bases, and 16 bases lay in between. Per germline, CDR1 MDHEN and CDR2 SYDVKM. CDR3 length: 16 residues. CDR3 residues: CASSLAGKGLPYEQYF. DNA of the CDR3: TGTGCCAGCAGTTTAGCCGGGAAGGGCCTACCCTACGAGCAGTACTTC.

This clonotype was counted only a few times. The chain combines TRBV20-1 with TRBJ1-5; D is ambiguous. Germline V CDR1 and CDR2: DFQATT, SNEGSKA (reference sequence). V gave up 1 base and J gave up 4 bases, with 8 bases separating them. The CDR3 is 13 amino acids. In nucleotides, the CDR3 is TGCAGTGCTAGAGGGCAGATGAATCAGCCCCAGCATTTT. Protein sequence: CSARGQMNQPQHF.

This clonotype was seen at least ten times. In DNA form, the CDR3 reads TGTGCCAGCAGTGGCGCGGGGCTAGCTCAGCCCCAGCATTTT. As protein: CASSGAGLAQPQHF. This chain links TRBV28 with TRBJ1-5; maybe TRBD1 (5 bases). This CDR3 comprises 14 residues. Germline V lookup: CDR1 MDHEN, CDR2 SYDVKM. Trimming shortened V by 5 bases and J by 6 bases, and 14 bases separated the two germline ends.

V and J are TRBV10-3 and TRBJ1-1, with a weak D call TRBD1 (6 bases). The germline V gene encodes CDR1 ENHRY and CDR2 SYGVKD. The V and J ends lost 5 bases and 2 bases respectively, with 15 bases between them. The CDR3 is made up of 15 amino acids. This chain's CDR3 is CAISQRGGRNTEAFF. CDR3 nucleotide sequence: TGTGCCATCAGTCAGCGGGGGGGGCGCAACACTGAAGCTTTCTTT.

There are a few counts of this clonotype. This CDR3 is CASRSGPFTSNEQFF. The CDR3 DNA reads as TGTGCCAGCAGGTCGGGGCCCTTTACAAGCAATGAGCAGTTCTTC. The chain combines TRBV12-3 or TRBV12-4 with TRBJ2-1, with D possibly being TRBD1 or TRBD2 (5 bases each). The CDR3 covers 15 residues. The V gene lost 6 bases and the J gene lost 6 bases, with 18 bases spanning the gap.

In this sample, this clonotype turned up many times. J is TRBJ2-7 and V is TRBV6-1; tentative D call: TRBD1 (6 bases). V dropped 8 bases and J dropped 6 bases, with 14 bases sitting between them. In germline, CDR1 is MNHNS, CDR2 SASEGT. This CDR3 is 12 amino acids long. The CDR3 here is CASGLGAGEQYF. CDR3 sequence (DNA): TGTGCCAGCGGGTTGGGGGCGGGCGAGCAGTACTTC.

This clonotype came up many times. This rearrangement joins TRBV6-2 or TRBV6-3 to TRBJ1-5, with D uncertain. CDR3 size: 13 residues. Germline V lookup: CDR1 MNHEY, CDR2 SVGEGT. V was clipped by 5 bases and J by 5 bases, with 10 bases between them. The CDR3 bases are TGTGCCAGCAGTCGGGAGGCGGATCAGCCCCAGCATTTT. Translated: CASSREADQPQHF.

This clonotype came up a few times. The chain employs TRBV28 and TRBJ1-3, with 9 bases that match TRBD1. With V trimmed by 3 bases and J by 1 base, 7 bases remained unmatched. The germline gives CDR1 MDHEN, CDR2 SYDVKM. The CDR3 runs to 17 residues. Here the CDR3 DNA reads TGTGCCAGCAGTTTCCGTCCCGGGACAGGGTCTGGAAACACCATATATTTT. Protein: CASSFRPGTGSGNTIYF.

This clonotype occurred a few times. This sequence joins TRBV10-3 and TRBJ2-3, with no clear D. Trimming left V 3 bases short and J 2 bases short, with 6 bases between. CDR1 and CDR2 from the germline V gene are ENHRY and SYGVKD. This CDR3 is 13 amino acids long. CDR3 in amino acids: CAISDLSTDTQYF. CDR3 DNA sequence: TGTGCCATCAGTGATCTGTCCACAGATACGCAGTATTTT.

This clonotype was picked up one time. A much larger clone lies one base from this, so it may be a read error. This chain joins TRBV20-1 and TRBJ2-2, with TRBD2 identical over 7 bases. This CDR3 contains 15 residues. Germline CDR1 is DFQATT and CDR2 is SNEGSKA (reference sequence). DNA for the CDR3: TGCACTGCCCCCCGAGTGGCGGGAGCCGGCGGGGAGCTGTTTTTT. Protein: CTAPRVAGAGGELFF.

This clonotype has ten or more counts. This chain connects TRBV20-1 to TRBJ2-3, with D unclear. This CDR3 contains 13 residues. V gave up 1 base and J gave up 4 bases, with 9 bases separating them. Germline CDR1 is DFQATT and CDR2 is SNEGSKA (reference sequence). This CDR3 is CSARVLRADTQYF. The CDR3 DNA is TGCAGTGCTAGAGTCCTCCGGGCAGATACGCAGTATTTT.

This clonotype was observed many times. This CDR3 reads CASSLGASSYEQYF. In nucleotides, the CDR3 is TGTGCCAGCAGCTTAGGAGCAAGCTCCTACGAGCAGTACTTC. The V and J genes are TRBV11-2 and TRBJ2-7; D not certain. The CDR3 extends over 14 amino acids. Trimming cost V 1 base and J 0 bases, with 7 bases left between them. The V gene's germline CDR1 is SGHAT and CDR2 FQNNGV.

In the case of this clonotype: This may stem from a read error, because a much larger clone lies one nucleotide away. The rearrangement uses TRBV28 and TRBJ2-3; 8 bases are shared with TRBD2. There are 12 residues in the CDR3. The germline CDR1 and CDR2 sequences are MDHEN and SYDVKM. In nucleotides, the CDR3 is TGTGCCGGCAGTTTAGAGCGGGGGTCGCAGTATTTT. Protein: CAGSLERGSQYF.

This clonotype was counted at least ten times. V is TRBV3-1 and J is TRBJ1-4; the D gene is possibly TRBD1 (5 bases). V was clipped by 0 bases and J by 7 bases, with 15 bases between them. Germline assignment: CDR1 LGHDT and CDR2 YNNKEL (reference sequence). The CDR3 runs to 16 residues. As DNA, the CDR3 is TGTGCCAGCAGCCAAGAATGGAGAGGGGTGGTTGAAAAACTGTTTTTT. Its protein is CASSQEWRGVVEKLFF.

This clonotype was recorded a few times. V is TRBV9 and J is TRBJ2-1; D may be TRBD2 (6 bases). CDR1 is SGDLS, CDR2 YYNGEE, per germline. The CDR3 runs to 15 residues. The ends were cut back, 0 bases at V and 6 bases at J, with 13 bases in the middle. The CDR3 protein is CASSVGQGGFNEQFF. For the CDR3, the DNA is TGTGCCAGCAGCGTAGGTCAGGGAGGCTTCAATGAGCAGTTCTTC. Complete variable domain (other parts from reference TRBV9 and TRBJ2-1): DSGVTQTPKHLITATGQRVTLRCSPRSGDLSVYWYQQSLDQGLQFLIQYYNGEERAKGNILERFSAQQFPDLHSELNLSSLELGDSALYFCASSVGQGGFNEQFFGPGTRLTVL.

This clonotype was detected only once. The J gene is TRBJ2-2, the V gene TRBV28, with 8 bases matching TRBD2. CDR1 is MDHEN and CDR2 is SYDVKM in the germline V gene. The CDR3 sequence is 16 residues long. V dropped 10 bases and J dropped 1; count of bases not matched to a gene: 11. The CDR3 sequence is CATLEFTSGNTGELFF. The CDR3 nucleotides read TGTGCCACCCTTGAATTCACTAGCGGGAACACCGGGGAGCTGTTTTTT.

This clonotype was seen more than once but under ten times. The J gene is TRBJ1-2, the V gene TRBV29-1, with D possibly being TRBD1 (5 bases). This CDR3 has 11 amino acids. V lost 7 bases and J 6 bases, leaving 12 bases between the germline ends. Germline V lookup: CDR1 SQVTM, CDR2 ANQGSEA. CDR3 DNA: TGCAGCGCCCCCGGGGGGAATGGCTACACCTTC. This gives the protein CSAPGGNGYTF.

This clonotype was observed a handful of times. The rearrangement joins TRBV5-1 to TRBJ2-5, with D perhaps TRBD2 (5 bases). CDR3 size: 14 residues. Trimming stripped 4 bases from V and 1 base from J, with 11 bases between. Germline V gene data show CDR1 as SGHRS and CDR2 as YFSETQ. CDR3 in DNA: TGCGCCAGCAGCGTTAGCGCAATCCAAGAGACCCAGTACTTC. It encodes CASSVSAIQETQYF. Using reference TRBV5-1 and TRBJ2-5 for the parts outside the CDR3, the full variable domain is KAGVTQTPRYLIKTRGQQVTLSCSPISGHRSVSWYQQTPGQGLQFLFEYFSETQRNKGNFPGRFSGRQFSNSRSEMNVSTLELGDSALYLCASSVSAIQETQYFGPGTRLLVL.

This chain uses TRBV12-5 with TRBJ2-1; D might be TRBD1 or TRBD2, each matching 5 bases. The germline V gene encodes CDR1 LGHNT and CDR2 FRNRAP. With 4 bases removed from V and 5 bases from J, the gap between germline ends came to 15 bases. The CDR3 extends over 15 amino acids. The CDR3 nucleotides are TGTGCTAGTGGTTATGGGACGCATGTAAACAATGAGCAGTTCTTC. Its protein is CASGYGTHVNNEQFF.

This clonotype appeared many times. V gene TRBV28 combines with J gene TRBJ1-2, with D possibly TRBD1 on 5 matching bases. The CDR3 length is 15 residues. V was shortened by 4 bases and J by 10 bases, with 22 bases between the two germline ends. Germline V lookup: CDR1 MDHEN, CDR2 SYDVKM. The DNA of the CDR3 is TGTGCCAGCAGTTCCCCTCCCGACGGGGCTATTGACTACACCTTC. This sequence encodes CASSSPPDGAIDYTF.